The rows below give T cell receptor beta chains drawn from one sample of a study of blood T cell repertoires in COVID-19. Clones were read by immunoSEQ multiplex PCR, and TCRdb kept only the in-frame ones, dropping some. This sample has 250,000 to 350,000 clones, with about 82% found just once. Sequences were obtained from peripheral blood. These receptor sequences come from a woman in her forties or fifties with active or convalescent COVID-19. CDR3s include the opening cysteine and the closing phenylalanine or tryptophan. The order of the fields is J gene, clone size, D gene, V gene, CDR3 DNA, CDR3 protein. D genes are given only for firm matches. Rows give clone size only sometimes, using once, few, many, or a class for an expanded clone.

>TRBJ1-1|-|TRBD1|TRBV15
TGTGCCACCAGCAGAGATGGGACAGCTGAAGCTTTCTTT
CATSRDGTAEAFF
>TRBJ2-3|-|TRBD2|TRBV18
TGTGCCAGCTCTACTAGCGGGAGAGCAGATACGCAGTATTTT
CASSTSGRADTQYF
>TRBJ1-3|-|-|TRBV6-5
TGTGCCAGCAGTAACAGGGCCGGAAACACCATATATTTT
CASSNRAGNTIYF
>TRBJ2-7|-|TRBD2|TRBV18
TGTGCCACCACACGACTAGCGGGAGATTACGAGCAGTACTTC
CATTRLAGDYEQYF
>TRBJ1-2|-|TRBD1|TRBV13
TGTGCCAGCAGCTTGTACAGGGGGATCTATGGCTACACCTTC
CASSLYRGIYGYTF
>TRBJ2-1|-|-|TRBV18
TGTGCCAGCTCACCACCGTGGACTACCTACAATGAGCAGTTCTTC
CASSPPWTTYNEQFF
>TRBJ1-1|once|TRBD1|TRBV4-1
TGCGCCAGCAGCCAAGGACAGGGTTTGAACACTGAAGCTTTCTTT
CASSQGQGLNTEAFF
>TRBJ2-1|-|-|TRBV2
TGTGCCAGCAGTGATGAGGAGTACAATGAGCAGTTCTTC
CASSDEEYNEQFF
>TRBJ1-2|-|TRBD1|TRBV2
TGTGCCAGCCTAGACAGGGGGCGAGCTGGCTACACCTTC
CASLDRGRAGYTF
>TRBJ1-5|-|-|TRBV3-1/TRBV3-2
TGTGCCAGCAGCCAAAGTCCGACAGTGCAGCCCCAGCATTTT
CASSQSPTVQPQHF
>TRBJ2-4|once|-|TRBV19
TGTGCCAGCCTCCAGCCAGGGGACAAAAACATTCAGTACTTC
CASLQPGDKNIQYF
>TRBJ2-4|-|TRBD2|TRBV18
TGTGCCAGCTCACCCCCACCCCGCAGGGGACTAGCGAACATTCAGTACTTC
CASSPPPRRGLANIQYF
>TRBJ2-4|-|TRBD2|TRBV3-1/TRBV3-2
TGTGCCAGCAGCCAAGGGACTAGCGGGAAAAACATTCAGTACTTC
CASSQGTSGKNIQYF
>TRBJ2-4|-|TRBD1|TRBV19
TGTGCCAGTAGTTCCTCGGGGACAGGGGGCATTAGGGCCAAAAACATTCAGTACTTC
CASSSSGTGGIRAKNIQYF
>TRBJ2-5|few|TRBD2|TRBV5-1
TGCGCCAGCAGCTCGGGGGGGACTAGCGCCCCGAGGTACCAAGAGACCCAGTACTTC
CASSSGGTSAPRYQETQYF
>TRBJ1-5|-|-|TRBV7-6
TGTGCCAGCAGCTTAGATGGCAGGGGTAGCAATCAGCCCCAGCATTTT
CASSLDGRGSNQPQHF
>TRBJ1-4|-|-|TRBV28
TGTGCCAGCAGCCCTCACCTTGCTACTGAAAAACTGTTTTTT
CASSPHLATEKLFF
>TRBJ1-3|-|-|TRBV5-3
TGTGCCAGAAGCTTGACAGGGCCGACCTTGGATGGAAACACCATATATTTT
CARSLTGPTLDGNTIYF
>TRBJ1-4|-|-|TRBV20-1
TGCAGTGCGGAAGGAGGAGAAAAACTGTTTTTT
CSAEGGEKLFF
>TRBJ2-1|-|TRBD2|TRBV19
TGTGCCAGTAGTGCCGGACTAGCGGGAACTGACGGGCAGTTCTTC
CASSAGLAGTDGQFF
>TRBJ2-2|-|-|TRBV24-1
TGTGCCACCAGTGATTTGAGTAGGGCGGGCACCGGGGAGCTGTTTTTT
CATSDLSRAGTGELFF
>TRBJ1-6|-|-|TRBV28
TGTGCCAGCAGTTTAGGCAGTGTAAAGAATTCACCCCTCCACTTT
CASSLGSVKNSPLHF
>TRBJ2-7|-|TRBD2|TRBV29-1
TGCAGCGTTGATCTGGGACTAGCGGGCTACGAGCAGTACTTC
CSVDLGLAGYEQYF
>TRBJ1-4|-|TRBD1|TRBV5-8
TGTGCCAGCAGCTCCGGACAGGGTCCGGGGTATAATGAAAAACTGTTTTTT
CASSSGQGPGYNEKLFF
>TRBJ1-5|-|-|TRBV20-1
TGCAGTGCTAGTCAGTGGCCCCTTAGCAATCAGCCCCAGCATTTT
CSASQWPLSNQPQHF
>TRBJ1-1|-|-|TRBV24-1
TGTGCCACCAGTGGGGGGGTCGGGCAAGAGGGCACTGAAGCTTTCTTT
CATSGGVGQEGTEAFF
>TRBJ1-3|-|-|TRBV6-1
TGTGCCAGCAGTGAAGTTACGGGAGGAAACACCATATATTTT
CASSEVTGGNTIYF
>TRBJ2-7|-|TRBD2|TRBV29-1
TGCAGCGCAATACTAGCGGGAGGCCCCTACGAGCAGTACTTC
CSAILAGGPYEQYF
>TRBJ2-5|-|-|TRBV18
TGTGCCAGCTCACCGAGGACAGCAGAGACCCAGTACTTC
CASSPRTAETQYF
>TRBJ2-1|-|-|TRBV10-3
TGTGCCATCAGTGAGTCGTCTTACAATGAGCAGTTCTTC
CAISESSYNEQFF
>TRBJ1-1|-|TRBD1|TRBV5-1
TGCGCCAGCAGCTTACCCGGGACAGGGAAACACGGTGAAGCTTTCTTT
CASSLPGTGKHGEAFF
>TRBJ1-1|-|-|TRBV4-2
TGTGCCAGCAGCCAAGATCTATCGAACACTGAAGCTTTCTTT
CASSQDLSNTEAFF
>TRBJ1-3|once|-|TRBV2
TGTGCCAGCAGACAGACGCAGATCGCTGGAAACACCATATATTTT
CASRQTQIAGNTIYF
>TRBJ2-1|-|-|TRBV5-1
TGCGCCAGCAGCTTGGAAGGGGTAGCTATTGGGAATGAGCAGTTCTTC
CASSLEGVAIGNEQFF
>TRBJ2-1|-|-|TRBV7-3
TGTGCCAGCAGCTTGCGAATAAGTGGTTACAATGAGCAGTTCTTC
CASSLRISGYNEQFF
>TRBJ1-2|-|-|TRBV9
TGTGCCAGCAGCGTGGACACCGCATCCTCTGAAGGCTACACCTTC
CASSVDTASSEGYTF
>TRBJ2-3|-|TRBD2|TRBV6-2/TRBV6-3
TGTGCCAGCAGTTACCCCAGGACTAGCCGGGCGCAGTATTTT
CASSYPRTSRAQYF
>TRBJ1-1|-|-|TRBV19
TGTGCCAGTAGGTACAGGTCCCGAGGCACTGAAGCTTTCTTT
CASRYRSRGTEAFF
>TRBJ2-3|once|TRBD2|TRBV5-1
TGCGCCAGCAGCTTTCGTCCCGGGACTAGCGGGACCCGGGGTACAGATACGCAGTATTTT
CASSFRPGTSGTRGTDTQYF
>TRBJ2-7|-|-|TRBV15
TGTGCCACCAGCGGAGACACCCACACCCCCTACGAGCAGTACTTC
CATSGDTHTPYEQYF
>TRBJ2-3|-|TRBD2|TRBV18
TGTGCCAGCTCACCACGGCGGCTAGCGGGAGTGGGCACAGATACGCAGTATTTT
CASSPRRLAGVGTDTQYF
>TRBJ2-1|-|TRBD2|TRBV5-1
TGCGCCAGCAGCGCCGGTGGACTAGATAGAAATGAGCAGTTCTTC
CASSAGGLDRNEQFF
>TRBJ2-7|-|TRBD1|TRBV11-2
TGTGCCAGCAGCTACGGACAGGACACCTACGAGCAGTACTTC
CASSYGQDTYEQYF
>TRBJ2-4|-|-|TRBV4-1
TGCGCCAGCAGCCAAGAGGGACTTAGGTTGGCCAAAAACATTCAGTACTTC
CASSQEGLRLAKNIQYF
>TRBJ2-5|-|-|TRBV20-1
TGCAGTGCTAGTGTGTCAGTCCAAGAGACCCAGTACTTC
CSASVSVQETQYF
>TRBJ2-7|-|TRBD2|TRBV28
TGTGCCAGCAGTTCGGGACTAGCGGGGGCCTGGGAGCAGTACTTC
CASSSGLAGAWEQYF
>TRBJ1-1|-|-|TRBV27
TGTGCCAGCGTTCGCGTCTTCCCTAGAAAGAACACTGAAGCTTTCTTT
CASVRVFPRKNTEAFF